The subject of this entry is one T cell receptor (beta chain). The entry originates in a study of blood T cell repertoires in COVID-19. Study information: Collection of acute and convalescent COVID-19 samples took place in the United States, Italy and Spain.

Germline V gives CDR1 LNHDA, CDR2 SQIVND (reference sequence). The CDR3 runs to 14 residues. V was clipped by 7 bases and J by 10 bases, with 17 bases between them. Source study methods: Counts of nucleated cells, estimated from reference gene primer amplification, were obtained. Repertoires were generated with immunoSEQ multiplex PCR, while TCRdb's copy carries only in-frame clones and drops some. Clone size and V and J calls were adopted from that table, with D and trimming inferred from the DNA. The sample includes about 210,000 clones, approximately 85% of them seen just once. Sequenced material: peripheral blood. The V and J genes are TRBV19 and TRBJ1-6, with D unresolved. This TCR was sampled from a woman in her 50s with active or convalescent COVID-19. The CDR3 bases are TGTGCCAGTAAAACGGAGAGGGAATCCTCACCCCTCCACTTT. This translates into CASKTERESSPLHF.